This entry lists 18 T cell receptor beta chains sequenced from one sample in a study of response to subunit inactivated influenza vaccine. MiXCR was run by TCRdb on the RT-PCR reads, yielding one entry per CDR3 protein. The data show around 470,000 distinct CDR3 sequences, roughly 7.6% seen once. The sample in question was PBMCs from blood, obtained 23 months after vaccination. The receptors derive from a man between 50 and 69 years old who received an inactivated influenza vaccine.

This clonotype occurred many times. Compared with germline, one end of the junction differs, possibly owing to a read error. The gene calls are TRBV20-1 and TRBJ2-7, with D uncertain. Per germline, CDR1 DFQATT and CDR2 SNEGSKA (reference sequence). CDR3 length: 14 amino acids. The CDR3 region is CSASGGRNSYEHYF. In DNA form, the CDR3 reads TGCAGTGCTTCCGGTGGGCGGAACTCCTACGAGCATTACTTC.

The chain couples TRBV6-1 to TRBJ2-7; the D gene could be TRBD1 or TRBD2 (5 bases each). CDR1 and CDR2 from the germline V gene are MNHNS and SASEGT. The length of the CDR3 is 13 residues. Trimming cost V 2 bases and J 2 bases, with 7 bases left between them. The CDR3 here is CASSERGPYEQYF. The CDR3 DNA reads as TGTGCCAGCAGTGAAAGGGGACCCTACGAGCAGTACTTC.

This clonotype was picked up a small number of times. CDR3 in DNA: TGTGCCAGCAGTGGTGAACTAGCGGGGGTCGGGGAGCAGTACTTC. Residues: CASSGELAGVGEQYF. The V and J genes are TRBV6-1 and TRBJ2-7; TRBD2 agrees at 11 bases. The germline gives CDR1 MNHNS, CDR2 SASEGT. The J segment lost 7 bases and the V segment lost 4 bases, leaving 9 bases of the junction unmatched. CDR3 size: 15 residues.

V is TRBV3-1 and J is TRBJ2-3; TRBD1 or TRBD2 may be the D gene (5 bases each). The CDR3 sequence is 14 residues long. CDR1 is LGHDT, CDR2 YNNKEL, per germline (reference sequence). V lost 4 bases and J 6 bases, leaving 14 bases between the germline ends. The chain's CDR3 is CASSPWDHGDTQYF. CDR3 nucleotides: TGTGCCAGCAGCCCCTGGGACCACGGGGATACGCAGTATTTT.

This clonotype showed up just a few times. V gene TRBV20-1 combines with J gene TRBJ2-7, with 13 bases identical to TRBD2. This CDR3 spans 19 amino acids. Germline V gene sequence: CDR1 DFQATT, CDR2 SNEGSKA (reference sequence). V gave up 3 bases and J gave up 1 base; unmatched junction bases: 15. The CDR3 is CSARPPQGLAGVVSYEQYF. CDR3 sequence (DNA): TGCAGTGCTAGGCCTCCCCAAGGACTAGCGGGAGTCGTTTCCTACGAGCAGTACTTC.

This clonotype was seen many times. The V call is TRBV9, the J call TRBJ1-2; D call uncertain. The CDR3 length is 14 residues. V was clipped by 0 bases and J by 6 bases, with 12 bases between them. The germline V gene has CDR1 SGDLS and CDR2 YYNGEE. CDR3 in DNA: TGTGCCAGCAGCGTAGTTAAGGGCGCCGATGGCTACACCTTC. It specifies CASSVVKGADGYTF.

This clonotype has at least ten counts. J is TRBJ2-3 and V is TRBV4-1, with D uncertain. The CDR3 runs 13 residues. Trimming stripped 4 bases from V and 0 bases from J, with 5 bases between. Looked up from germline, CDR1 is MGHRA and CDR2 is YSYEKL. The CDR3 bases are TGCGCCAGCAGCCGCAGTAGCACAGATACGCAGTATTTT. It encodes CASSRSSTDTQYF.

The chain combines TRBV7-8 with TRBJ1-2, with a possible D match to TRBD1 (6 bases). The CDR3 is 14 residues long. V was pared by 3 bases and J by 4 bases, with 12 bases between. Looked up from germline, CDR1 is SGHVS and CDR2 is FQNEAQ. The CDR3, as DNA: TGTGCCAGCAGCTTTCCAGGGGCGCGCTATGGCTACACCTTC. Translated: CASSFPGARYGYTF.

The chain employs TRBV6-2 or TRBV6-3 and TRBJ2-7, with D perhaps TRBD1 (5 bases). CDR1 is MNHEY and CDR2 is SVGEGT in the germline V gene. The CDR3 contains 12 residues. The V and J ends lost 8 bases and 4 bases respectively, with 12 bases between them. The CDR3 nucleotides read TGTGCCAGCGGGGCAAATCCATACGAGCAGTACTTC. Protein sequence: CASGANPYEQYF.

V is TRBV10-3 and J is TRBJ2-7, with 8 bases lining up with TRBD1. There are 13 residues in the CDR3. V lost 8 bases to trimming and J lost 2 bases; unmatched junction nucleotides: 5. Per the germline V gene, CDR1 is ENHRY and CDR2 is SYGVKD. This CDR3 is CAIGTGGTYEQYF. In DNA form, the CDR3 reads TGTGCCATCGGGACAGGCGGAACCTACGAGCAGTACTTC.

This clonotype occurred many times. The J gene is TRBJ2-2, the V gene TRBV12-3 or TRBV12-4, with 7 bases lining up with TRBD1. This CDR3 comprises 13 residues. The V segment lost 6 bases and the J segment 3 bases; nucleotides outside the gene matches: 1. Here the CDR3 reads CASRTGYTGELFF. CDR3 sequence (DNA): TGTGCCAGCAGGACAGGGTACACCGGGGAGCTGTTTTTT.

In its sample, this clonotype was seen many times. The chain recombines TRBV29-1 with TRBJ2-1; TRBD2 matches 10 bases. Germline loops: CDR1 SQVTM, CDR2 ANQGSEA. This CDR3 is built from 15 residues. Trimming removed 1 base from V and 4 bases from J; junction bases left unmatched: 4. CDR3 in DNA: TGCAGCGTTGAAGTAGCGGGAGGTAATTACAATGAGCAGTTCTTC. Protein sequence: CSVEVAGGNYNEQFF.

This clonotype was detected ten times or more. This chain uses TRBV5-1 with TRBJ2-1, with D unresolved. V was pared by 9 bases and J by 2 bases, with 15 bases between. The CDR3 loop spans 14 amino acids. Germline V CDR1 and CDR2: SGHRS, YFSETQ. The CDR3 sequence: CATNPDGTYNEQFF. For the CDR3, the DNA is TGCGCCACCAATCCGGACGGCACCTACAATGAGCAGTTCTTC.

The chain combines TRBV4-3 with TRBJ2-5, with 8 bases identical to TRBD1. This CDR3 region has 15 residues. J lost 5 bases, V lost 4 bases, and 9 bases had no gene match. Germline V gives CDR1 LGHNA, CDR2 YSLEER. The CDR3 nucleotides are TGCGCCAGCAGCCCCTACAGGGGGTCTCGGGAGACCCAGTACTTC. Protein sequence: CASSPYRGSRETQYF.

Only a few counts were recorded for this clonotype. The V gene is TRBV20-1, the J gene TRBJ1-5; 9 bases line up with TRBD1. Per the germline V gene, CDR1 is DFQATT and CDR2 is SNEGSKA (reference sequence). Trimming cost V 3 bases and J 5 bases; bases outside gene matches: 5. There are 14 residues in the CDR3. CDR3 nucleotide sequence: TGCAGTGCTAGGTGGGGACAGGGAGATCAGCCCCAGCATTTT. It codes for CSARWGQGDQPQHF.

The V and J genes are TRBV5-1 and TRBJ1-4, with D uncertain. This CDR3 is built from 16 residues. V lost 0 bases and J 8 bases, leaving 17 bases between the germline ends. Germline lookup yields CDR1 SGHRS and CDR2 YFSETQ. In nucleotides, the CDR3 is TGCGCCAGCAGCTTGGGCTCTCAGACGGGAGGAGAAAAACTGTTTTTT. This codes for CASSLGSQTGGEKLFF.

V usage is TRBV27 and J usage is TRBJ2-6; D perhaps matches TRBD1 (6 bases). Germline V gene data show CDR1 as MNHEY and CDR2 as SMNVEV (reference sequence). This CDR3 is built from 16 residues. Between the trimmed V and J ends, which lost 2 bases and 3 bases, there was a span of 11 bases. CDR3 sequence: CASSLMQGRGANVLTF. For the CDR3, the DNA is TGTGCCAGCAGTTTAATGCAGGGGCGTGGGGCCAACGTCCTGACTTTC. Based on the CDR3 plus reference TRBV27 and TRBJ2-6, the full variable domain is EAQVTQNPRYLITVTGKKLTVTCSQNMNHEYMSWYRQDPGLGLRQIYYSMNVEVTDKGDVPEGYKVSRKEKRNFPLILESPSPNQTSLYFCASSLMQGRGANVLTFGAGSRLTVL.

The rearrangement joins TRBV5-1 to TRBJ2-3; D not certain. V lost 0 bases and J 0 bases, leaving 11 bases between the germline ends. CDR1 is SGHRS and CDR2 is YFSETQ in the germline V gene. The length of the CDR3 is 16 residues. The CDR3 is CASSLVVQISTDTQYF. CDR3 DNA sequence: TGCGCCAGCAGCTTGGTAGTCCAAATTAGCACAGATACGCAGTATTTT.